The next 5 T cell receptor beta chains were all read from a single sample in a study of T cells in narcolepsy. The table came from immunoSEQ multiplex PCR; TCRdb's copy has only in-frame clones and leaves some out. This sample has tens of thousands of clones, with about nine tenths found just once. Sequences were obtained from CD45RA- memory CD4+ T cells from PBMCs. These receptors were collected from a human donor with narcolepsy.

This clone was seen a handful of times. This sequence joins TRBV30 and TRBJ1-3; D uncertain. The CDR3 covers 16 residues. Trimming took off 0 bases at V and 0 bases at J, with 12 bases between the two ends. The germline gives CDR1 GTSNPN, CDR2 SVGIG (reference sequence). In nucleotides, the CDR3 is TGTGCCTGGAGTGTAGGATGGCGGAACTCTGGAAACACCATATATTTT. Translating gives CAWSVGWRNSGNTIYF.

This rearrangement joins TRBV27 to TRBJ2-2, with unresolved D. Germline V gene data show CDR1 as MNHEY and CDR2 as SMNVEV (reference sequence). Trimming took off 5 bases at V and 4 bases at J, with 11 bases between the two ends. The CDR3 runs to 14 residues. The CDR3 loop is CASSRNQITGELFF. CDR3 bases: TGTGCCAGCAGTCGCAACCAAATCACCGGGGAGCTGTTTTTT.

The chain has TRBV2 and TRBJ1-5, with D unresolved. Germline V lookup: CDR1 SNHLY, CDR2 FYNNEI. The CDR3 spans 15 residues. V lost 2 bases and J lost 4, with 12 bases in between. CDR3 region: CASSESLRGNQPQHF. The CDR3 DNA follows: TGTGCCAGCAGTGAAAGTCTTCGGGGAAATCAGCCCCAGCATTTT. Full variable domain (missing parts from reference TRBV2 and TRBJ1-5): EPEVTQTPSHQVTQMGQEVILRCVPISNHLYFYWYRQILGQKVEFLVSFYNNEISEKSEIFDDQFSVERPDGSNFTLKIRSTKLEDSAMYFCASSESLRGNQPQHFGDGTRLSIL.

The sample holds one count of this clone. J is TRBJ2-5 and V is TRBV11-2, with D perhaps matching TRBD2 (6 bases). Germline CDR1 is SGHAT and CDR2 is FQNNGV. The V and J ends lost 8 bases and 3 bases respectively, with 13 bases between them. The CDR3 length is 13 residues. The CDR3: CASSTGGKETQYF. Written as DNA, the CDR3 is TGTGCCAGCTCTACCGGGGGAAAAGAGACCCAGTACTTC.

The chain carries TRBV7-9 and TRBJ1-1; the D gene is possibly TRBD1 (5 bases). Per germline, CDR1 SEHNR and CDR2 FQNEAQ (reference sequence). The ends were cut back, 5 bases at V and 7 bases at J, with 11 bases in the middle. The CDR3 is 12 residues long. Here the CDR3 DNA reads TGTGCCAGCAGCCCGCAACAGGTTGAAGCTTTCTTT. Translating it yields CASSPQQVEAFF. Full variable domain (rest looked up from reference TRBV7-9 and TRBJ1-1): DTGVSQNPRHKITKRGQNVTFRCDPISEHNRLYWYRQTLGQGPEFLTYFQNEAQLEKSRLLSDRFSAERPKGSFSTLEIQRTEQGDSAMYLCASSPQQVEAFFGQGTRLTVV.